This T cell receptor (beta chain) was sequenced for a study of blood T cell repertoires in COVID-19. Study-wide background: Spain, Italy and the United States supplied samples that represented acute and convalescent COVID-19. From T cells, B-cell-depleted T cells, or PBMCs came the material, which was cDNA or gDNA.

Original processing notes: Reference gene primer amplification gave estimated nucleated cell counts. Produced via immunoSEQ multiplex PCR; TCRdb's table is partial and in-frame only. V, J and clone size are taken as reported in that table, and D and trimming were inferred from the DNA itself. Of more than 35,000 clones in the sample, 90% were seen once. CDR1 and CDR2 (germline): KGHDR, SFDVKD. The CDR3 has 12 amino acids. This receptor was obtained from a human donor in a cohort sampled during active COVID-19. V is TRBV24-1 and J is TRBJ2-5; 7 positions match TRBD2. Sequencing input: peripheral blood. CDR3 protein: CLTAGCQETQYF. The CDR3 nucleotides are TGTTTAACAGCGGGATGCCAAGAGACCCAGTACTTC.